Below are 5 T cell receptor beta chains sequenced from a single sample in a study of T cells after somatic rescue of genetic block. Profiled with immunoSEQ multiplex PCR; TCRdb holds only in-frame clones, not every one. The data show roughly 7,000 clones, with about 81% seen just once and 20% to 30% held by the top ten. The sequenced sample consisted of peripheral blood mononuclear cells (PBMCs). The source of these receptors is a boy between 10 and 17 years old.

This clone is labeled as medium-sized. The J gene is TRBJ1-1, the V gene TRBV6-6; the D gene is possibly TRBD1 (6 bases). This CDR3 has 14 amino acids. Trimming left V 7 bases short and J 0 bases short, with 12 bases between. Germline V gene sequence: CDR1 MNHNY, CDR2 SVGAGI (reference sequence). CDR3 DNA: TGTGCCAGCAAGGGGGGGTGGATGAACACTGAAGCTTTCTTT. It codes for CASKGGWMNTEAFF.

This clone was seen more than once but under ten times. This chain connects TRBV4-3 to TRBJ2-7; TRBD2 matches at 8 bases. Per germline, CDR1 LGHNA and CDR2 YSLEER. V lost 1 base, J lost 0 bases, and 5 bases stayed unmatched. The CDR3 covers 16 residues. This CDR3 is CASSQAPSGHSYEQYF. The CDR3 DNA is TGCGCCAGCAGCCAAGCGCCTAGCGGGCACTCCTACGAGCAGTACTTC.

The chain employs TRBV4-2 and TRBJ2-7, with D uncertain. The CDR3 length is 15 residues. Per germline, CDR1 LGHNA and CDR2 YNFKEQ. V gave up 4 bases and J gave up 0 bases, with 13 bases separating them. CDR3 in amino acids: CASSPYRRSSYEQYF. The CDR3 DNA follows: TGTGCCAGCAGCCCCTACCGCCGGAGCTCCTACGAGCAGTACTTC.

V and J are TRBV27 and TRBJ1-2, with 10 bases identical to TRBD1. V gave up 6 bases and J gave up 5 bases; unmatched junction bases: 6. Germline assignment: CDR1 MNHEY and CDR2 SMNVEV (reference sequence). The CDR3 runs to 14 residues. CDR3 loop: CASSPRDRGYGYTF. CDR3 nucleotide sequence: TGTGCCAGCAGCCCCCGGGACAGGGGATATGGCTACACCTTC.

This clone was found a few times. The genes are TRBV7-9 and TRBJ2-3; D not certain. The V end was cut by 1 base, the J end by 9 bases, with 8 bases between. The CDR3 loop spans 12 amino acids. Germline V gene lookup returns CDR1 SEHNR and CDR2 FQNEAQ (reference sequence). CDR3 coding DNA: TGTGCCAGCAGCTTAGTAACGGTCACGCAGTATTTT. Encoded protein: CASSLVTVTQYF.